A selection of T cell receptor beta chains follows, all from one sample in a study of OX40 agonist ivuxolimab in advanced cancers. Assay used: immunoSEQ multiplex PCR; TCRdb lists only in-frame clones, some missing. The data contain under 100,000 clones, roughly nine tenths of them singletons. This sample comprised CD4+ or CD8+ T cells sorted from blood, obtained in a trial of the OX40 agonist ivuxolimab. The receptors come from an adult with an advanced solid tumor such as melanoma, head and neck, liver or kidney cancer. CDR3s include the opening cysteine and the closing phenylalanine or tryptophan. A D gene is named only where the DNA matches it firmly. Clone sizes are given selectively: once, few, many, or a class where the clone is expanded.

d_gene: TRBD1; abundance: large; j_gene: TRBJ1-2; v_gene: TRBV6-5; CDR3aa: CASTRGTGRGGYTF; CDR3nt: TGTGCCAGCACCAGGGGGACAGGGAGGGGTGGCTACACCTTC
d_gene: NA; abundance: NA; j_gene: TRBJ1-5; v_gene: TRBV7-9; CDR3aa: CASSSDQGSNQPQHF; CDR3nt: TGTGCCAGCAGCTCAGACCAGGGGAGCAATCAGCCCCAGCATTTT
d_gene: NA; abundance: NA; j_gene: TRBJ2-7; v_gene: TRBV5-1; CDR3aa: CASSLEQGPSYEQYF; CDR3nt: TGCGCCAGCAGCTTGGAGCAGGGACCCTCCTACGAGCAGTACTTC
d_gene: NA; abundance: NA; j_gene: TRBJ1-2; v_gene: TRBV28; CDR3aa: CASSLTKYGYTF; CDR3nt: TGTGCCAGCAGTTTAACCAAATATGGCTACACCTTC
d_gene: TRBD2; abundance: few; j_gene: TRBJ2-3; v_gene: TRBV7-2; CDR3aa: CASSSSGRGTRRDTQYF; CDR3nt: TGTGCCAGCAGTTCTAGCGGGAGGGGGACAAGAAGAGATACGCAGTATTTT
d_gene: NA; abundance: once; j_gene: TRBJ2-7; v_gene: TRBV11-3; CDR3aa: CASSSGDWKIYEQYF; CDR3nt: TGTGCCAGCAGCTCGGGGGACTGGAAAATATACGAGCAGTACTTC
d_gene: NA; abundance: NA; j_gene: TRBJ2-7; v_gene: TRBV11-2; CDR3aa: CASDSGLINEQYF; CDR3nt: TGTGCCAGCGATTCGGGACTTATTAACGAGCAGTACTTC
d_gene: TRBD2; abundance: NA; j_gene: TRBJ2-7; v_gene: TRBV27; CDR3aa: CASSLGAGDKYEQYF; CDR3nt: TGTGCCAGCAGTTTGGGAGCGGGAGATAAGTACGAGCAGTACTTC
d_gene: NA; abundance: NA; j_gene: TRBJ2-5; v_gene: TRBV6-5; CDR3aa: CASSYSMSGETQYF; CDR3nt: TGTGCCAGCAGTTACTCGATGTCGGGGGAGACCCAGTACTTC
d_gene: NA; abundance: few; j_gene: TRBJ2-5; v_gene: TRBV30; CDR3aa: CAWTPLPQETQYF; CDR3nt: TGTGCCTGGACCCCTTTACCCCAAGAGACCCAGTACTTC
d_gene: NA; abundance: few; j_gene: TRBJ1-2; v_gene: TRBV19; CDR3aa: CASSLKGGYGYTF; CDR3nt: TGTGCCAGTAGCCTGAAAGGTGGCTATGGCTACACCTTC